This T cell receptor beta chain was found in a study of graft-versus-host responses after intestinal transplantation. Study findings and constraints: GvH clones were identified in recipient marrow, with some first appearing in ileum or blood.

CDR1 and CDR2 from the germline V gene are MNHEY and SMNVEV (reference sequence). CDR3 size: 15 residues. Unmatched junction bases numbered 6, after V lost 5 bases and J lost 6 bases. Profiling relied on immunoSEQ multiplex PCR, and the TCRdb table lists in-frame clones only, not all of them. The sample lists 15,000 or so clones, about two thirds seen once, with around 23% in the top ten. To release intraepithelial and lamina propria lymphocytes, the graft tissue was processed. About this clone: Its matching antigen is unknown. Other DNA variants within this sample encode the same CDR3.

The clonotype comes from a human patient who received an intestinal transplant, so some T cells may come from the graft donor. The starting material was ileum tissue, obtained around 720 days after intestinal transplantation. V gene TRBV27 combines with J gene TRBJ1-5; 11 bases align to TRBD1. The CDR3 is CASSARDRGVQPQHF. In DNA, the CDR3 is TGTGCCAGCAGTGCCCGGGACAGGGGGGTTCAGCCCCAGCATTTT.